There are a few counts of the clone carrying this T cell receptor beta chain. Antigen specificity is unknown. The data belong to a study of T-cell memory formation after mild COVID-19. Overall study context: Among the donors, TCR clusters were largely specific to each donor. Whole-study findings and limits: CD4+ contracting clones lay mainly in CM and EM, CD8+ ones in EMRA. Some SARS-CoV-2-responding clones were already detected in memory before infection. Clones from the second wave (peaking day 37) had unconfirmed SARS-CoV-2 specificity.

From the 5' RACE reads, TCRdb called clonotypes with MiXCR, one entry per CDR3 protein. The repertoire has just over 400,000 distinct CDR3 sequences, around a quarter of them found once; the top ten carry 10% to 15%. The CDR3 is 14 amino acids. Germline V lookup: CDR1 SGHTA, CDR2 FQGNSA. The V and J ends lost 4 bases and 7 bases respectively, with 14 bases between them. The clonotype was recovered from an adult woman who had mild COVID-19 (a few samples of this study predate the infection). Cell type and time point are not known. The chain links TRBV7-2 to TRBJ2-1, with D perhaps matching TRBD2 (5 bases). Sequenced sample: PBMCs or a T cell subset sorted from them (not recorded which). The CDR3, as DNA: TGTGCCAGCAGCTCCCAGAACGGGGTAAATGAGCAGTTCTTC. Translated: CASSSQNGVNEQFF.